This entry features one TCR beta chain sequence. These data belong to a study of blood T cell repertoires in COVID-19. Assay used: immunoSEQ multiplex PCR; TCRdb lists only in-frame clones, some missing. Of 200,000 to 300,000 clones in the sample, nearly 95% are singletons; the top ten hold 0.83%. V was clipped by 0 bases and J by 8 bases; unmatched bases: 5. This CDR3 contains 15 residues. CDR1 and CDR2 (germline): SGHAT, FQNNGV. The chain employs TRBV11-2 and TRBJ1-4; 8 bases agree with TRBD1. Sequencing used peripheral blood. The receptor was derived from a man aged 25-40 years with COVID-19, enrolled during active disease. CDR3 coding DNA: TGTGCCAGCAGCTTAGACCCGACAGGGGAGGAAAAACTGTTTTTT. This sequence encodes CASSLDPTGEEKLFF.